This TCR beta chain emerged from a study of CD8 T cells in Susac syndrome. High-throughput TCR beta sequencing covered peripheral CD8+ and CD4+ T cells. The CDR3 has 17 residues. Germline V gives CDR1 SGDLS, CDR2 YYNGEE. Losses at the gene ends were 3 bases for V and 5 bases for J; bases not matched to a gene: 13. Random hexamers were used to reverse transcribe the RNA input (about 0.45 to 1 ug). The CDR3 of TCR beta was amplified by immunoSEQ multiplex PCR across 54 Vbeta and 13 Jbeta. Using its own MiXCR run on the immunoSEQ multiplex PCR reads, TCRdb lists one record per CDR3 protein. The sample consists of 150,000 or so distinct CDR3 sequences, around 96% of them appearing once.

V gene TRBV9 combines with J gene TRBJ2-1; 8 bases fit TRBD1. The specimen sequenced was CD4+ T cells from PBMCs. This sequence originates from a human donor in good health. CDR3 sequence (DNA): TGTGCCAGCAGCGAGGGGGTAGGGGGACAGGAGGACAATGAGCAGTTCTTC. Translating gives CASSEGVGGQEDNEQFF.